Listed below are T cell receptor beta chains from one sample, sequenced in a study of T-cell reconstitution after alpha-beta-depleted transplantation in children. In TCRdb, the PCR reads were re-called with MiXCR into one record per CDR3 protein. The table records roughly 200,000 distinct CDR3 sequences, approximately 6.6% of them present only once. The material was PBMCs from the stem cell graft donor, obtained from the stem cell graft. The source of these receptors is a human donor who donated a stem cell graft to a child with Wiskott-Aldrich syndrome. The CDR3 runs from the conserved cysteine through the conserved F or W. Size is stated for part of the rows, as once, few or many counts, or as a class when the clone is expanded.

v_call	j_call	clone_size	cdr3_aa
TRBV24-1	TRBJ1-1	many	CATSDGGTEAFF
TRBV6-5	TRBJ2-5	many	CASIRTGGLEETQYF
TRBV5-5	TRBJ2-3	many	CASSLARGSSTDTQYF
TRBV29-1	TRBJ2-6	-	CSVEVANVLTF
TRBV18	TRBJ2-1	few	CASSLTGTSGRSSYNEQFF
TRBV27	TRBJ1-6	many	CASSLDGTYNSPLHF
TRBV2	TRBJ2-3	many	CASKVLANTDTQYF
TRBV24-1	TRBJ2-2	many	CATSEYTGELFF
TRBV4-1	TRBJ2-7	many	CASSRESTRTEQYF
TRBV6-2/TRBV6-3	TRBJ2-2	many	CASIWTPNTGELFF
TRBV5-1	TRBJ1-1	few	CASSEQQNTEAFF
TRBV5-1	TRBJ1-1	many	CASSTTGGSAEAFF
TRBV6-1	TRBJ2-7	many	CASSPPVGYEQYF
TRBV19	TRBJ1-3	few	CASSIPQGLGNTIYF
TRBV6-2/TRBV6-3	TRBJ1-1	many	CASSEQDNTEAFF
TRBV5-1	TRBJ2-5	many	CASSVRTGRQETQYF
TRBV5-6	TRBJ2-7	many	CASSPGTATYEQYF
TRBV5-5	TRBJ1-2	many	CASSFTGAYYGYTF
TRBV5-5	TRBJ1-1	many	CASSLPGVPEAFF
TRBV12-3/TRBV12-4	TRBJ2-1	many	CASTLDRGDEQFF
TRBV12-3/TRBV12-4	TRBJ2-7	many	CASSEKSGTGRYEQYF
TRBV18	TRBJ2-1	many	CASSPPDRGLSYNEQFF
TRBV7-2	TRBJ1-1	many	CASSPASRDTEAFF
TRBV27	TRBJ2-7	many	CASTPSQGKAYEQYF
TRBV20-1	TRBJ1-2	many	CSARAPRGADYGYTF
TRBV7-8	TRBJ1-2	many	CASSLSMGGLYGYTF
TRBV24-1	TRBJ2-1	-	CATSDPGGGSEQFF
TRBV20-1	TRBJ2-1	many	CSARGQNIYNEQFF
TRBV20-1	TRBJ1-2	many	CSARGRGNYGYTF
TRBV5-1	TRBJ2-2	many	CASSLNGGYTGELFF
TRBV27	TRBJ2-7	few	CASRHRQGVSYEQYF
TRBV12-3/TRBV12-4	TRBJ1-5	many	CASSARGAGNQPQHF
TRBV5-5	TRBJ1-2	few	CASSSQTWPLRSGGGYTF
TRBV4-1	TRBJ2-3	many	CASSQEAGGTDTQYF
TRBV7-9	TRBJ2-1	many	CASSLWGEQFF
TRBV24-1	TRBJ2-7	many	CATSDVGGGNEQYF
TRBV3-1	TRBJ1-1	-	CASSQVGGNTEAFF
TRBV12-3/TRBV12-4	TRBJ1-5	many	CASSSLVDQPQHF
TRBV6-5	TRBJ1-1	-	CASSYGTGGNTEAFF
TRBV29-1	TRBJ1-2	many	CSVGGGGQGKSYGYTF
TRBV5-5	TRBJ2-1	many	CASSTLTPGQSNEQFF
TRBV5-1	TRBJ2-1	many	CASSYATGTGGGNEQFF
TRBV20-1	TRBJ1-5	many	CSARDSPGTQHF
TRBV7-9	TRBJ2-4	many	CASSFRRGAKNIQYF
TRBV12-3/TRBV12-4	TRBJ2-1	few	CTSSPDRGLAGETFSEQFF
TRBV2	TRBJ2-7	-	CASSSSSAVYEQYF
TRBV9	TRBJ2-7	many	CASSVGTGFNEQYF
TRBV5-1	TRBJ2-1	many	CASSQPTLAGVGIGYNEQFF
TRBV7-2	TRBJ2-1	many	CASSSRRLGRAEQFF
TRBV3-1	TRBJ2-7	-	CASSGGTGYSYEQYF
TRBV5-1	TRBJ2-1	many	CASSLSGRLAGVTYEQFF